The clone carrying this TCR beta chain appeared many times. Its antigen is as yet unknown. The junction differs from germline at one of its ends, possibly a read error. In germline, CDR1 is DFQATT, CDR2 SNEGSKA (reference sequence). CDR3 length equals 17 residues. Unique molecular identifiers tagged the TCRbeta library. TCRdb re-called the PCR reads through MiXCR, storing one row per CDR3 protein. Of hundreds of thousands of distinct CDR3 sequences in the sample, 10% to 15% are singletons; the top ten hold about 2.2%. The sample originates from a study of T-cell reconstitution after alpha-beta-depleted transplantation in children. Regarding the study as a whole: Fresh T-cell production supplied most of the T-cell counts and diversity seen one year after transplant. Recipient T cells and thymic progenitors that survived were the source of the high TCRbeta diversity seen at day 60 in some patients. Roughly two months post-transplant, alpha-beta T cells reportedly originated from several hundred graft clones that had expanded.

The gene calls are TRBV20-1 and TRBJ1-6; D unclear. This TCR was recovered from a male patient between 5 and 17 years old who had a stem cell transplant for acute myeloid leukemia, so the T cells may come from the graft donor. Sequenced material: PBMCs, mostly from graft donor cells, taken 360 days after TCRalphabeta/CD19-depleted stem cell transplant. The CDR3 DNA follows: TGCAGTGCTCGAGATCCGTCTATAACCTTCTATAATTCACCCCTCCACTTT. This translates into CSARDPSITFYNSPLHF.